The clone carrying this T cell receptor (beta chain) turned up a few times. What it recognizes is unknown. A J-beta primer mix and a sample-barcoded 5' primer were used in a second PCR of about 7 to 12 cycles. Tags on each cDNA molecule came from a template-switch adaptor with 12 random nucleotides. TCRdb reprocessed the 5' RACE reads via MiXCR and lists one record per CDR3 protein. The sample has some 700,000 distinct CDR3 sequences, 20% to 25% seen once. Germline V gene lookup returns CDR1 DFQATT and CDR2 SNEGSKA (reference sequence). Losses at the gene ends were 8 bases for V and 6 bases for J; bases not matched to a gene: 11. This CDR3 region has 16 residues. These data come from a study of blood T cells in healthy people across ages. Study-level background: Per every two T cells, about one barcoded beta molecule was captured by template switching.

Overall study findings and caveats: CMV status of donors was not determined, possibly confounding expanded clonotype changes.

The chain combines TRBV20-1 with TRBJ2-1, with 15 bases matching TRBD2. This receptor was obtained from a man in his 70s in good health. The sequenced material came from blood. The CDR3 bases are TGCAGTCCTGGACTAGCGGGGGGGCTAAGGGTCAATGAGCAGTTCTTC. This encodes CSPGLAGGLRVNEQFF.